These T cell receptor beta chains were read from a single sample in a study of response to subunit inactivated influenza vaccine. Each CDR3 protein is one row after TCRdb ran MiXCR on the RT-PCR reads. The sample includes under 550,000 distinct CDR3 sequences, approximately 6.9% of them seen just once. This sample comprised PBMCs from blood, obtained less than 30 months after vaccination. Receptor source: a man between 45 and 75 years old who received an inactivated influenza vaccine. Each CDR3 is given with its conserved first and last residue. A D gene is named only where the DNA matches it firmly. Expanded clones get a size class; other rows say once, few or many, or leave the size out.

V	D	size	J	DNA	CDR3
TRBV5-4	TRBD1	-	TRBJ1-4	TGTGCCAGCAGCTCGTCCTACCGGACAGGAACCTCTGTCCGTAATGAAAAACTGTTTTTT	CASSSSYRTGTSVRNEKLFF
TRBV12-3/TRBV12-4	-	-	TRBJ2-5	TGTGCCAGCAGTATTCAGGCCCAAGAGACCCAGTACTTC	CASSIQAQETQYF
TRBV5-1	-	many	TRBJ2-1	TGCGCCAGCAGCTTGGGTTGGCAGGTGGACTACAATGAGCAGTTCTTC	CASSLGWQVDYNEQFF
TRBV5-6	-	-	TRBJ1-2	TGTGCCAGCAGCCCCGGGCCAGGCCTCTCCTATGGCTACACCTTC	CASSPGPGLSYGYTF
TRBV9	-	many	TRBJ2-5	TGTGCCAGCAGCCCCGTACACGGGAGTTTTGAGACCCAGTACTTC	CASSPVHGSFETQYF
TRBV28	-	many	TRBJ2-7	TGTGCCAGCAGTTTTCAGTGGACGGATAATTCCTACGAGCAGTACTTC	CASSFQWTDNSYEQYF
TRBV12-3/TRBV12-4	-	many	TRBJ1-5	TGTGCCAGCAGTTTTTCGGGGTATAGCAATCAGCCCCAGCATTTT	CASSFSGYSNQPQHF
TRBV20-1	TRBD2	-	TRBJ2-5	TGCAGTGCTACTCCTAGCGGGAGATGGGAGACCCAGTACTTC	CSATPSGRWETQYF
TRBV28	-	-	TRBJ1-5	TGTGCCAGCAGTTTCAGGGTAGTCAGCAATCAGCCCCAGCATTTT	CASSFRVVSNQPQHF
TRBV7-9	-	few	TRBJ2-3	TGTGCCAGCAGCTCGCGGGGTATGGATACGCAGTATTTT	CASSSRGMDTQYF
TRBV6-2/TRBV6-3	-	few	TRBJ2-7	TGTGCCAGCAGTTCCGGGGACGGATTTTCCTACGAGCAGTACTTC	CASSSGDGFSYEQYF
TRBV5-5	-	few	TRBJ2-2	TGTGCCAGCAGCTTGCTCTTACTGAACACCGGGGAGCTGTTTTTT	CASSLLLLNTGELFF
TRBV29-1	-	many	TRBJ2-3	TGCAGCGTTGAAACAAGACAAGATACGCAGTATTTT	CSVETRQDTQYF
TRBV27	-	few	TRBJ2-3	TGTGCCAGCAGTTTATCCGGGGAATCAGATACGCAGTATTTT	CASSLSGESDTQYF
TRBV28	-	-	TRBJ2-1	TGTGCCAGCAGCAGGGAGTCCTACTGGAATGAGCAGTTCTTC	CASSRESYWNEQFF
TRBV5-1	-	many	TRBJ2-7	TGCGCCACCCGACTAGACACAGCAACCTACGAGCAGTACTTC	CATRLDTATYEQYF
TRBV18	TRBD2	-	TRBJ2-7	TGTGCCAGCTCACTTCGTAGCGGGAGCGAGCAGTACTTC	CASSLRSGSEQYF
TRBV2	-	-	TRBJ2-1	TGTGCCAGCAGTGTGCGGGACTACAATGAGCAGTTCTTC	CASSVRDYNEQFF
TRBV5-5	TRBD1	few	TRBJ2-5	TGTGCCAGCAGCTTGCGGACGGGACAGGGGCGAGAGACCCAGTACTTC	CASSLRTGQGRETQYF
TRBV12-3/TRBV12-4	-	many	TRBJ1-3	TGTGCCAGCAGTAATCTCCCCGTTGGGCGCTCTGGAAACACCATATATTTT	CASSNLPVGRSGNTIYF
TRBV12-3/TRBV12-4	-	few	TRBJ1-4	TGTGCCAGCCGGGGGCAGGCTAATGAAAAACTGTTTTTT	CASRGQANEKLFF
TRBV6-1	-	few	TRBJ1-2	TGTGCCAGCAGTGAATATTATTCGTCATATGGCTACACCTTC	CASSEYYSSYGYTF
TRBV20-1	-	few	TRBJ1-2	TGCAGTGCTAGAGATCCCCGAGGAGACTATGGCTACACCTTC	CSARDPRGDYGYTF
TRBV20-1	-	few	TRBJ2-7	TGCAGTGCTATACAGGGAGCGGCCTACGAGCAGTACTTC	CSAIQGAAYEQYF
TRBV10-3	-	many	TRBJ2-2	TGTGCCATCGGGAGTCTGGACACCGGGGAGCTGTTTTTT	CAIGSLDTGELFF
TRBV6-2/TRBV6-3	-	many	TRBJ2-1	TGTGCCAGCAGTTACCCCCCGATAGGCACTATCTACAATGAGCAGTTCTTC	CASSYPPIGTIYNEQFF